Listed below are T cell receptor beta chains from one sample, sequenced in a study of shared clonotypes between healthy human individuals. Method: immunoSEQ multiplex PCR; TCRdb's copy keeps in-frame clones and lacks some. The data hold about 520,000 clones, with roughly 80% observed a single time. Sequencing was done on a sample of PBMCs. The receptors derive from a woman in her forties in good health. Some clones in this sample may be carry-over from other donors' samples. Both conserved end residues are part of each CDR3. Each record gives: D gene, V gene, J gene, CDR3 length, clone size, CDR3 DNA, CDR3 protein. The D gene is left open where the match is weak. Clone size is stated in some rows and not others, as once, few, many or a class when expanded.

>NA|TRBV28|TRBJ2-5|15|NA
TGTGCCAGCAGCACCCCACGGACGGCCAAAGAGACCCAGTACTTC
CASSTPRTAKETQYF
>TRBD2|TRBV18|TRBJ2-7|20|NA
TGTGCCAGCTCACCTATCCTAGGACTAGCGGGAGCGGTGGGTTCCCGCGAGCAGTACTTC
CASSPILGLAGAVGSREQYF
>TRBD2|TRBV9|TRBJ2-7|16|NA
TGTGCCAGCAGCGTAGGGGGGACTAGCGGGACCTACGAGCAGTACTTC
CASSVGGTSGTYEQYF
>TRBD1|TRBV9|TRBJ1-5|15|NA
TGTGCCAGCAGCCCATCAGGGGGCGCGAATCAGCCCCAGCATTTT
CASSPSGGANQPQHF
>NA|TRBV30|TRBJ2-7|13|NA
TGTGCCTGGAGTGTAGGGCTAGCCTACGAGCAGTACTTC
CAWSVGLAYEQYF
>NA|TRBV30|TRBJ2-7|12|NA
TGTGCCTGGAGTTTGGACTGGGAGGAGCAGTACTTC
CAWSLDWEEQYF
>TRBD2|TRBV20-1|TRBJ2-7|11|NA
TGCAGTACCCGGGAGGGGTACGAGCAGTACTTC
CSTREGYEQYF
>NA|TRBV6-5|TRBJ2-7|13|NA
TGTGCCAGCAGTTACTCGGTTAACTACGAGCAGTACTTC
CASSYSVNYEQYF
>TRBD1|TRBV5-6|TRBJ2-3|16|NA
TGTGCCAGCAGCTTTCGGACAGGGCGGTCGACAGATACGCAGTATTTT
CASSFRTGRSTDTQYF
>NA|TRBV15|TRBJ2-7|14|NA
TGTGCCACCAGCAGCACTACTTTATCCTACGAGCAGTACTTC
CATSSTTLSYEQYF
>NA|TRBV19|TRBJ2-7|14|NA
TGTGCCAGTAGTCCCGGGCCAGGAACCTACGAGCAGTACTTC
CASSPGPGTYEQYF
>NA|TRBV4-1|TRBJ1-4|15|NA
TGCGCCAGCAGCCAAGGAAAGGGACCTGATGAAAAACTGTTTTTT
CASSQGKGPDEKLFF
>NA|TRBV30|TRBJ2-6|13|NA
TGTGCCTGGAGTCTCTCTGGGGCCAACGTCCTGACTTTC
CAWSLSGANVLTF
>TRBD2|TRBV7-6|TRBJ2-7|17|NA
TGTGCCAGCAGCAGGGCCCTCCGGGGACTAGCGGGAAGTGAGCAGTACTTC
CASSRALRGLAGSEQYF
>TRBD1|TRBV5-4|TRBJ1-2|16|NA
TGTGCCAGCAGCTTCGGAGGGGCAGGGGGCCAGTTTGGCTACACCTTC
CASSFGGAGGQFGYTF
>NA|TRBV4-2|TRBJ1-1|13|NA
TGTGCCAGCAGCCGTACAGGGAGCACTGAAGCTTTCTTT
CASSRTGSTEAFF
>TRBD1|TRBV7-6|TRBJ1-2|14|NA
TGTGCCAGCAGCCCCGGGACAGGGTTCGAAGGCTACACCTTC
CASSPGTGFEGYTF
>TRBD2|TRBV4-1|TRBJ2-1|16|NA
TGCGCCAGCAGCCACCCTAGCGGGCCCGGGTACAATGAGCAGTTCTTC
CASSHPSGPGYNEQFF
>NA|TRBV28|TRBJ2-7|16|NA
TGTGCCAGCAGTTTATTTCGCAGCGCTTTAGTCTACGAGCAGTACTTC
CASSLFRSALVYEQYF
>NA|TRBV5-1|TRBJ2-7|14|NA
TGCGCCAGCAGCTTTGGTTATACGGCAGGGGAAAAGTACTTC
CASSFGYTAGEKYF
>NA|TRBV7-8|TRBJ2-3|13|NA
TGTGCCAGCAGCTTAGATCCACGAGATACGCAGTATTTT
CASSLDPRDTQYF
>NA|TRBV19|TRBJ2-6|16|NA
TGTGCCAGTAGTATAGGCGTGAGCTCTGGGGCCAACGTCCTGACTTTC
CASSIGVSSGANVLTF
>TRBD2|TRBV6-1|TRBJ2-7|15|NA
TGTGCCAGCACCGATTCCGGCGGGAGCTCCTACGAGCAGTACTTC
CASTDSGGSSYEQYF
>NA|TRBV6-1|TRBJ2-1|15|NA
TGTGCCAGCAGTGAAATTGCAGGCTCCTACAATGAGCAGTTCTTC
CASSEIAGSYNEQFF
>NA|TRBV6-6|TRBJ1-1|15|NA
TGTGCCAGCAGTTACTCGGGAGATTCGAACACTGAAGCTTTCTTT
CASSYSGDSNTEAFF
>TRBD2|TRBV6-5|TRBJ2-3|15|NA
TGTGCCAGCAGACAAGCGGGAGGGTCCCCAGATACGCAGTATTTT
CASRQAGGSPDTQYF
>NA|TRBV19|TRBJ2-3|15|NA
TGTGCCAGTAGTATATTAGGACTGTCTGGAGATACGCAGTATTTT
CASSILGLSGDTQYF
>TRBD2|TRBV6-6|TRBJ2-2|16|NA
TGTGCCAGCAGCAGGGGCTCTAGCGGGATTACCGGGGAGCTGTTTTTT
CASSRGSSGITGELFF
>NA|TRBV5-6|TRBJ2-7|13|few
TGTGCCAGCAGCTTGGGTAGACACTACGAGCAGTACTTC
CASSLGRHYEQYF
>TRBD1|TRBV10-3|TRBJ1-5|13|few
TGTGCCATCAGCAGGACAGGGAATCAGCCCCAGCATTTT
CAISRTGNQPQHF
>NA|TRBV6-6|TRBJ1-6|14|medium-sized
TGTGCCAGCAGTTACGAGGCAGGCGGTTCACCCCTCCACTTT
CASSYEAGGSPLHF
>NA|TRBV28|TRBJ2-7|14|NA
TGTGCCATCAAGATCCCCGGACAAAGCTACGAGCAGTACTTC
CAIKIPGQSYEQYF
>NA|TRBV2|TRBJ2-1|15|NA
TGTGCCAGCAGTGAAAGGGGGGTGGCTAGCGGTGAGCAGTTCTTC
CASSERGVASGEQFF
>NA|TRBV30|TRBJ2-7|11|NA
TGTGCCTGGAGTGGCAGCTACGAGCAGTACTTC
CAWSGSYEQYF
>NA|TRBV28|TRBJ1-2|11|NA
TGTGCCAGCAGGCGGGGGATTGGCTACACCTTC
CASRRGIGYTF